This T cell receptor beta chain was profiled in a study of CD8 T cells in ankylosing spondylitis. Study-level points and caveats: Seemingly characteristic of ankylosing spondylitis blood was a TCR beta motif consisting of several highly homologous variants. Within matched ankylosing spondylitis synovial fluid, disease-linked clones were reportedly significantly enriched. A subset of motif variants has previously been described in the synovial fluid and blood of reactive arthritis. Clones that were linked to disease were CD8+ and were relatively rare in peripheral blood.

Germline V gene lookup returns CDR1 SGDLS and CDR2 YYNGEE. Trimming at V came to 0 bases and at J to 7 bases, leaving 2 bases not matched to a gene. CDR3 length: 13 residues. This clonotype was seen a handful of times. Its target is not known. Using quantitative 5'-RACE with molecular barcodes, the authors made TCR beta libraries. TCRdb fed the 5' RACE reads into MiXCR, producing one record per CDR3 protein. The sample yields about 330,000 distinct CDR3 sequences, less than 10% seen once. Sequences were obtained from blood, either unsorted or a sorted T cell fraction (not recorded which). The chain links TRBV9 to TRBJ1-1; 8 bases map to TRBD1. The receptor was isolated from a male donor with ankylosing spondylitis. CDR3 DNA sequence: TGTGCCAGCAGCGTAGGACAGGGGAATGAAGCTTTCTTT. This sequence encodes CASSVGQGNEAFF.